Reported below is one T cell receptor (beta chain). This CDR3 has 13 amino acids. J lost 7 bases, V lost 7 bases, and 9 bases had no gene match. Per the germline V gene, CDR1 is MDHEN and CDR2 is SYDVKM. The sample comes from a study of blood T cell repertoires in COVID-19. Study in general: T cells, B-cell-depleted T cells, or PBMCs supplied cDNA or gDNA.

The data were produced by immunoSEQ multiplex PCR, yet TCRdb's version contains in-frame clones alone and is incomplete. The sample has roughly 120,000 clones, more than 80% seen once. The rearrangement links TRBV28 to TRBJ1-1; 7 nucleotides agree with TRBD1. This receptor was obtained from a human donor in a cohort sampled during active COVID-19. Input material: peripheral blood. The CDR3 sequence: CASTHPTGNEAFF. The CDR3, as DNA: TGTGCCAGCACCCACCCGACAGGGAATGAAGCTTTCTTT.